Following are 30 T cell receptor beta chains from one sample sequenced in a study of T cell responses to AZD1222 COVID-19 vaccine. Measured with immunoSEQ multiplex PCR; TCRdb has only the in-frame clones, and not every one. The sample contains 110,000 to 150,000 clones, 85% to 95% of which appear only once. Sequencing was performed on peripheral blood, taken on day 0 of AZD1222 vaccination. These receptors were obtained from an adult in good health.

The chain carries TRBV4-1 and TRBJ2-7; 9 bases align to TRBD2. The CDR3 has 15 amino acids. Germline CDR1 and CDR2: MGHRA and YSYEKL. V was pared by 4 bases and J by 5 bases, with 9 bases of the junction left unmatched. This CDR3 reads CASSPTLLAGNEQYF. DNA for the CDR3: TGCGCCAGCAGCCCCACCTTGCTAGCGGGAAACGAGCAGTACTTC.

This rearrangement joins TRBV6-5 to TRBJ2-7; no clear D. Trimming shortened V by 0 bases and J by 4 bases, and 13 bases separated the two germline ends. Germline CDR1 MNHEY, CDR2 SVGAGI. The CDR3 covers 15 residues. Written as DNA, the CDR3 is TGTGCCAGCAGTTACTCTTACACCCTTCGGTACGAGCAGTACTTC. This sequence encodes CASSYSYTLRYEQYF.

The rearrangement links TRBV5-1 to TRBJ2-1; 14 nucleotides match TRBD2. CDR1 and CDR2 from the germline V gene are SGHRS and YFSETQ. The CDR3 spans 16 residues. The V gene end was trimmed by 2 bases and the J gene end by 7 bases; junction bases not matched to a gene: 5. For the CDR3, the DNA is TGCGCCAGCAGCTTCGGACTAGCGGGAGGTCAGAATGAGCAGTTCTTC. This translates into CASSFGLAGGQNEQFF.

As concerns this clone: One end of the junction is discordant with germline, which a read error may explain. The V and J genes are TRBV7-9 and TRBJ2-5; TRBD2 matches 12 bases. This CDR3 has 14 amino acids. CDR1 and CDR2 (germline): SEHNR, FQNEAQ (reference sequence). The chain's CDR3 is CASSLAGGKETQYF. For the CDR3, the DNA is TGTGCCAGCAGCCTAGCGGGGGGGAAAGAGACCCAGTACTTC.

The chain has TRBV6-5 and TRBJ1-4, with a weak D call TRBD1 (5 bases). The V end lost 7 bases, the J end lost 8 bases, and 17 bases lay between the germline ends. Germline CDR1 and CDR2: MNHEY and SVGAGI. This CDR3 has 14 residues. DNA for the CDR3: TGTGCCAGCATGGAGACAGTTTGGGGCGAAAAACTGTTTTTT. Protein: CASMETVWGEKLFF.

V and J are TRBV6-2 or TRBV6-3 and TRBJ2-7; no firm D call. This CDR3 spans 13 amino acids. Trimming cost V 5 bases and J 6 bases, with 14 bases left between them. Germline CDR1 MNHEY, CDR2 SVGEGT. The CDR3 nucleotides read TGTGCCAGCAGTCGCGTCGAATCGGGCGAGCAGTACTTC. Translation gives CASSRVESGEQYF.

The chain carries TRBV19 and TRBJ2-1; 10 bases match TRBD2. Germline CDR1 LNHDA, CDR2 SQIVND (reference sequence). V shed 4 bases and J 4 bases; nucleotides not matched to a gene: 7. The CDR3 contains 16 residues. CDR3: CASSRTSGVPYNEQFF. The CDR3 DNA sequence: TGTGCCAGTAGTAGGACTAGCGGAGTACCTTACAATGAGCAGTTCTTC.

V is TRBV24-1 and J is TRBJ1-2, with D unclear. V was trimmed by 10 bases and J by 1 base, leaving 9 bases between them. This CDR3 has 12 amino acids. Germline values: CDR1 KGHDR, CDR2 SFDVKD. CDR3 sequence reads: CATLTDNYGYTF. The CDR3 DNA follows: TGTGCCACGCTGACGGATAACTATGGCTACACCTTC.

The chain couples TRBV7-9 to TRBJ2-1, with D unresolved. V was shortened by 4 bases and J by 2 bases, with 18 bases between the two germline ends. CDR1 and CDR2 (germline): SEHNR, FQNEAQ (reference sequence). The CDR3 is made up of 17 amino acids. CDR3 amino acids: CASSYLPSANAYNEQFF. Written as DNA, the CDR3 is TGTGCCAGCAGCTACCTCCCCTCAGCGAACGCCTACAATGAGCAGTTCTTC.

The chain has TRBV18 and TRBJ1-5; possibly TRBD1 for D (5 bases). V was trimmed by 2 bases and J by 7 bases, leaving 15 bases between them. Looked up from germline, CDR1 is KGHSH and CDR2 is LQKENI. CDR3 length: 15 amino acids. The CDR3 nucleotides read TGTGCCAGCTCACCAGGGTTTGGGGCAGGACAGCCCCAGCATTTT. Translation: CASSPGFGAGQPQHF.

The rearrangement uses TRBV6-2 or TRBV6-3 and TRBJ1-5; TRBD1 aligns across 7 bases. The V gene end was trimmed by 5 bases and the J gene end by 7 bases; junction bases not matched to a gene: 8. The germline gives CDR1 MNHEY, CDR2 SVGEGT. The CDR3 has 14 residues. The chain's CDR3 is CASSPTGTVQPQHF. DNA of the CDR3: TGTGCCAGCAGTCCGACAGGGACTGTCCAGCCCCAGCATTTT.

The chain is built from TRBV6-5 and TRBJ2-7, with D unresolved. This CDR3 has 12 residues. Trimming removed 8 bases from V and 4 bases from J, with 12 bases in between. Per germline, CDR1 MNHEY and CDR2 SVGAGI. CDR3 in amino acids: CASGEALYEQYF. CDR3 coding DNA: TGTGCCAGCGGAGAGGCGTTATACGAGCAGTACTTC.

The rearrangement links TRBV5-1 to TRBJ2-2, with D possibly TRBD2 on 5 matching bases. Germline lookup yields CDR1 SGHRS and CDR2 YFSETQ. With 2 bases removed from V and 6 bases from J, the gap between germline ends came to 14 bases. The CDR3 totals 15 residues. The CDR3 spells CASSLLQAEAGELFF. The CDR3, as DNA: TGCGCCAGCAGCTTATTACAAGCGGAGGCCGGGGAGCTGTTTTTT.

This clone was counted a few times. The chain joins TRBV5-1 to TRBJ1-1, with D perhaps matching TRBD1 (6 bases). Germline V lookup: CDR1 SGHRS, CDR2 YFSETQ. Trimming left V 0 bases short and J 3 bases short, with 15 bases between. The CDR3 spans 16 residues. CDR3 sequence reads: CASSLASGVEYTEAFF. CDR3 DNA: TGCGCCAGCAGCTTGGCCTCAGGGGTGGAGTACACTGAAGCTTTCTTT.

The sample holds one count of this clone. CDR3 sequence (DNA): TGTGCCACCAGTGATTTCCGCGGGGGGGCATACAATGAGCAGTTCTTC. Amino acid sequence: CATSDFRGGAYNEQFF. This chain joins TRBV24-1 and TRBJ2-1; 9 bases map to TRBD2. The CDR3 runs 16 residues. V dropped 1 base and J dropped 4; count of bases not matched to a gene: 4. Germline values: CDR1 KGHDR, CDR2 SFDVKD.

The chain uses TRBV12-2 and TRBJ2-2. TRBV12-2 is reported as a pseudogene. The CDR3 consists of 15 residues. Here the CDR3 reads CASRLGSSLLGELFF. DNA for the CDR3: TGTGCAAGTCGCTTAGGCAGCTCTCTCCTCGGGGAGCTGTTTTTT.

V gene TRBV7-2 combines with J gene TRBJ2-3; 7 bases are a match to TRBD2. The V gene end was trimmed by 5 bases and the J gene end by 2 bases; junction bases not matched to a gene: 4. CDR1 is SGHTA, CDR2 FQGNSA, per germline. The CDR3 loop spans 14 amino acids. The CDR3 spells CASSRSGPTDTQYF. The CDR3 DNA sequence: TGTGCCAGCAGCCGTAGCGGGCCCACAGATACGCAGTATTTT.

This clone was detected once. The CDR3 DNA reads TGTGCCAGCAGTTTATGGCCCAACACCGGGGAGCTGTTTTTT. It specifies CASSLWPNTGELFF. This chain joins TRBV27 and TRBJ2-2; the D is unclear. Germline V gene sequence: CDR1 MNHEY, CDR2 SMNVEV (reference sequence). Trimming cost V 1 base and J 2 bases, with 5 bases left between them. The CDR3 is 14 residues long.

This clone has a handful of counts. The chain employs TRBV24-1 and TRBJ1-5; maybe TRBD1 (6 bases). This CDR3 is built from 15 residues. CDR1 is KGHDR and CDR2 is SFDVKD in the germline V gene. Trimming took off 3 bases at V and 6 bases at J, with 14 bases between the two ends. This CDR3 is CATSDGQGHSQPQHF. The CDR3 DNA follows: TGTGCCACCAGTGATGGCCAGGGACACAGTCAGCCCCAGCATTTT.

The CDR3 sequence: CASSTTRGGTDTQYF. In DNA form, the CDR3 reads TGTGCCAGCAGTACAACACGGGGAGGCACAGATACGCAGTATTTT. The rearrangement uses TRBV6-5 and TRBJ2-3; TRBD2 might be the D (5 bases). The germline V gene encodes CDR1 MNHEY and CDR2 SVGAGI. Trimming removed 5 bases from V and 1 base from J, with 13 bases in between. This CDR3 is built from 15 residues.

This chain joins TRBV10-3 and TRBJ2-5; D possibly matches TRBD1 or TRBD2 (5 bases each). This CDR3 is built from 14 residues. The V end lost 0 bases, the J end lost 5 bases, and 10 bases lay between the germline ends. The V gene's germline CDR1 is ENHRY and CDR2 SYGVKD. Here the CDR3 reads CAISESGGEETQYF. CDR3 DNA: TGTGCCATCAGTGAGTCTGGGGGAGAGGAGACCCAGTACTTC.

The chain joins TRBV2 to TRBJ2-5; the D is unclear. The ends were cut back, 2 bases at V and 5 bases at J, with 6 bases in the middle. CDR3 length equals 12 residues. Looked up from germline, CDR1 is SNHLY and CDR2 is FYNNEI. The CDR3 nucleotides are TGTGCCAGCAGTGAAAACACGGAGACCCAGTACTTC. Translation gives CASSENTETQYF.

DNA of the CDR3: TGTGCCAGCACCGGACCGGAGGTTCCTCCGGATACGCAGTATTTT. This encodes CASTGPEVPPDTQYF. This sequence joins TRBV21-1 and TRBJ2-3; the tabulated D call, TRBD2, remains unverified against the DNA. TRBV21-1 is designated a pseudogene. The CDR3 spans 15 residues.

The chain links TRBV12-3 or TRBV12-4 to TRBJ1-5, with TRBD1 matching over 8 bases. The length of the CDR3 is 12 residues. V gave up 8 bases and J gave up 6 bases; unmatched junction bases: 3. CDR3 in amino acids: CASRTGTQPQHF. CDR3 DNA: TGTGCCAGCCGGACAGGGACTCAGCCCCAGCATTTT.

V usage is TRBV19 and J usage is TRBJ2-5; D tentatively fits TRBD1 or TRBD2 (5 bases each). Trimming took 9 bases from V and 3 from J, leaving 17 bases between them. The germline V gene has CDR1 LNHDA and CDR2 SQIVND (reference sequence). The CDR3 loop spans 14 amino acids. Here the CDR3 DNA reads TGTGCCAGCAACTCCGGGATAGGGGAAGAGACCCAGTACTTC. Amino acids: CASNSGIGEETQYF. Looking up the rest from reference TRBV19 and TRBJ2-5 gives the full variable domain: DGGITQSPKYLFRKEGQNVTLSCEQNLNHDAMYWYRQDPGQGLRLIYYSQIVNDFQKGDIAEGYSVSREKKESFPLTVTSAQKNPTAFYLCASNSGIGEETQYFGPGTRLLVL.

V gene TRBV6-5 combines with J gene TRBJ2-1; D is perhaps TRBD2 (6 bases). Deletions cut 6 bases from V and 0 bases from J, with 12 bases between. CDR3 size: 15 residues. The germline V gene has CDR1 MNHEY and CDR2 SVGAGI. The CDR3 region is CASSGSSHSYNEQFF. CDR3 DNA sequence: TGTGCCAGCAGCGGGAGCAGTCACTCCTACAATGAGCAGTTCTTC.

The chain is built from TRBV27 and TRBJ1-1; 7 bases are a match to TRBD1. Germline values: CDR1 MNHEY, CDR2 SMNVEV (reference sequence). V was pared by 6 bases and J by 6 bases, with 10 bases of the junction left unmatched. The CDR3 contains 14 residues. This chain's CDR3 is CASSSQGRRPEAFF. CDR3 DNA: TGTGCCAGCAGCTCACAGGGGAGGAGACCTGAAGCTTTCTTT.

This chain connects TRBV25-1 to TRBJ2-2; TRBD1 or TRBD2 may be the D gene (5 bases each). CDR3 length equals 17 residues. Germline CDR1 MGHDK, CDR2 SYGVNS. V was clipped by 1 base and J by 6 bases, with 18 bases between them. CDR3 amino acids: CASSEWGGGQAAGELFF. CDR3 DNA sequence: TGTGCCAGCAGTGAATGGGGCGGAGGACAAGCGGCCGGGGAGCTGTTTTTT.

This clone was seen only once. This chain links TRBV3-1 (or the pseudogene TRBV3-2) with TRBJ2-7; perhaps D is TRBD1 or TRBD2 (5 bases each). Germline V gene sequence: CDR1 LGHDT, CDR2 YNNKEL (reference sequence). This CDR3 has 14 amino acids. V was shortened by 5 bases and J by 5 bases, with 16 bases between the two germline ends. DNA of the CDR3: TGTGCCAGCAGCGCCACCGGGGACCGAGACGAGCAGTACTTC. Encoded protein: CASSATGDRDEQYF.

CDR3 amino acids: CASTSQAAGNQPQHF. In nucleotides, the CDR3 is TGTGCCAGCACCTCGCAGGCGGCAGGCAATCAGCCCCAGCATTTT. The chain uses TRBV6-4 and TRBJ1-5; D is ambiguous. V gave up 7 bases and J gave up 2 bases, with 15 bases separating them. The CDR3 is 15 amino acids. The V gene's germline CDR1 is MRHNA and CDR2 SNTAGT.